This section outlines one TCR beta chain sequence together with its context. No antigen is known for it. The sample originates from a study of Ad26.COV2.S vaccination and SARS-CoV-2 variants. Study observations and caveats: Vaccinees reportedly had broad spike-specific CD8+ and CD4+ T cell responses. The placebo group had lower spike-specific TCR breadth than the vaccine recipients did.

V lost 0 bases to trimming and J lost 4 bases, with 16 bases between them. Germline loops: CDR1 LGHDT, CDR2 YNNKEL (reference sequence). The CDR3 extends over 17 amino acids. Repertoires were generated with immunoSEQ multiplex PCR, while TCRdb's copy carries only in-frame clones and drops some. The table includes 350,000 to 450,000 clones, 90% to 95% detected once. This material consisted of peripheral blood, taken after recovery from COVID-19. The chain is built from TRBV3-1 (or the pseudogene TRBV3-2) and TRBJ1-3; D uncertain. The receptor was derived from a human donor who had recovered from COVID-19. The CDR3 protein is CASSQDSRERVGNTIYF. The CDR3 nucleotides are TGTGCCAGCAGCCAAGATAGCCGGGAGAGGGTCGGAAACACCATATATTTT.